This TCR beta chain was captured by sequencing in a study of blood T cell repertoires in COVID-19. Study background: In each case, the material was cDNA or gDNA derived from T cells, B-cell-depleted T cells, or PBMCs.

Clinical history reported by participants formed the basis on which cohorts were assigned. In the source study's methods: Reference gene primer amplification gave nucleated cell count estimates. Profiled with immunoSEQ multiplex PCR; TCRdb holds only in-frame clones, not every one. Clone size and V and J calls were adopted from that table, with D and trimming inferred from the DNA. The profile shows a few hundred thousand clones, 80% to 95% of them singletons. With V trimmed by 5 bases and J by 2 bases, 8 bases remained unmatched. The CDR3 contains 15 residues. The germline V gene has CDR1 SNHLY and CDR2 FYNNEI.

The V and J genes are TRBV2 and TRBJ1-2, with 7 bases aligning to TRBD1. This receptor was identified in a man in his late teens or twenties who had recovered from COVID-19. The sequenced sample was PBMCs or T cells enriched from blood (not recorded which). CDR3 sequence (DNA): TGTGCCAGCAGTCAAGGGACAGAAGCCAACTATGGCTACACCTTC. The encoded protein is CASSQGTEANYGYTF.